Listed here are 25 T cell receptor beta chains from one sample, sequenced in a study of STAT5B mutations in CD4+ large granular lymphocyte leukemia. Clones were read by immunoSEQ multiplex PCR, and TCRdb kept only the in-frame ones, dropping some. The sample has approximately 20,000 clones; 70% to 85% are singletons. Sequencing was carried out using CD4+ T cells from blood buffy coats. The receptor set was obtained from a human donor in good health.

V usage is TRBV5-6 and J usage is TRBJ2-2; D possibly corresponds to TRBD2 (6 bases). The germline V gene encodes CDR1 SGHDT and CDR2 YYEEEE. This CDR3 is 14 amino acids long. Trimming left V 4 bases short and J 6 bases short, with 13 bases between. The CDR3 sequence is CASSASSGAGELFF. The CDR3 bases are TGTGCCAGCAGCGCAAGTAGCGGAGCCGGGGAGCTGTTTTTT.

J is TRBJ1-4 and V is TRBV4-1; D is unclear. This CDR3 has 18 residues. The V end lost 0 bases, the J end lost 0 bases, and 14 bases lay between the germline ends. CDR1 is MGHRA and CDR2 is YSYEKL in the germline V gene. The CDR3 sequence: CASSQDRWSWSTNEKLFF. For the CDR3, the DNA is TGCGCCAGCAGCCAAGACCGTTGGTCGTGGTCAACTAATGAAAAACTGTTTTTT.

The chain uses TRBV11-3 and TRBJ1-5; unclear D gene. The CDR3 totals 10 residues. With 6 bases removed from V and 5 bases from J, the gap between germline ends came to 2 bases. CDR1 is SGHNT and CDR2 is YENEEA in the germline V gene. This chain's CDR3 is CASSHQPQHF. CDR3 DNA sequence: TGTGCCAGCAGTCATCAGCCCCAGCATTTT.

V gene TRBV4-2 combines with J gene TRBJ1-3; D uncertain. V lost 0 bases to trimming and J lost 4 bases, with 4 bases between them. Germline V CDR1 and CDR2: LGHNA, YNFKEQ. This CDR3 region has 13 residues. The CDR3 sequence is CASSQDRGNTIYF. The CDR3, as DNA: TGTGCCAGCAGCCAAGACCGGGGAAACACCATATATTTT.

The chain recombines TRBV5-4 with TRBJ2-1, with D perhaps TRBD2 (5 bases). V was shortened by 0 bases and J by 3 bases, with 7 bases between the two germline ends. Germline values: CDR1 SGHNT, CDR2 YYREEE (reference sequence). This CDR3 spans 14 amino acids. Written as DNA, the CDR3 is TGTGCCAGCAGCTTGGGTGACTACTACAATGAGCAGTTCTTC. Translation gives CASSLGDYYNEQFF.

V is TRBV7-8 and J is TRBJ2-2, with D uncertain. This CDR3 is built from 14 residues. Germline CDR1 and CDR2: SGHVS and FQNEAQ. Trimming left V 1 base short and J 6 bases short, with 9 bases between. CDR3 coding DNA: TGTGCCAGCAGCTTAGTTCTTTTGGCCGGGGAGCTGTTTTTT. It yields the protein CASSLVLLAGELFF.

The J gene is TRBJ2-7, the V gene TRBV7-8, with 8 nucleotides matching TRBD2. The V and J ends lost 5 bases and 2 bases, in that order; junction bases with no gene match: 8. Germline CDR1 and CDR2: SGHVS and FQNEAQ. The CDR3 length is 15 residues. For the CDR3, the DNA is TGTGCCAGCAGCCTGGTTAGCGGGAACACCTACGAGCAGTACTTC. As protein: CASSLVSGNTYEQYF.

The chain combines TRBV5-6 with TRBJ2-7; D is ambiguous. The CDR3 runs 15 residues. Deletions cut 2 bases from V and 9 bases from J, with 21 bases between. CDR1 is SGHDT and CDR2 is YYEEEE in the germline V gene. The CDR3 bases are TGTGCCAGCAGCTTAGGCAGTGGGATCCCCCTTGCGCAGTACTTC. This sequence encodes CASSLGSGIPLAQYF.

The chain carries TRBV19 and TRBJ1-3; TRBD1 might be the D (5 bases). Trimming pared 2 bases from V and 4 bases from J, leaving 15 bases between. Germline values: CDR1 LNHDA, CDR2 SQIVND (reference sequence). The CDR3 is 16 residues long. The CDR3: CASSISSGTRGNTIYF. As DNA, the CDR3 is TGTGCCAGTAGTATAAGTTCGGGGACCCGCGGAAACACCATATATTTT.

V gene TRBV5-5 combines with J gene TRBJ2-5, with TRBD2 identical over 8 bases. V lost 4 bases to trimming and J lost 5 bases; unmatched junction nucleotides: 16. The CDR3 runs to 17 residues. Germline V gene lookup returns CDR1 SGHKS and CDR2 YYEKEE (reference sequence). The CDR3 spells CASSEGQAGVLSETQYF. The DNA of the CDR3 is TGTGCCAGCAGCGAGGGCCAAGCGGGAGTACTATCTGAGACCCAGTACTTC.

This chain connects TRBV25-1 to TRBJ1-2; D might be TRBD1 (5 bases). V lost 10 bases to trimming and J lost 1 base, with 10 bases between them. The CDR3 is 12 residues long. Germline assignment: CDR1 MGHDK and CDR2 SYGVNS. The CDR3 reads CATTDSNYGYTF. The CDR3 nucleotides read TGTGCCACCACAGACAGTAACTATGGCTACACCTTC.

V gene TRBV4-1 combines with J gene TRBJ1-5; TRBD1 aligns across 10 bases. Germline V gene lookup returns CDR1 MGHRA and CDR2 YSYEKL. After removal of 5 bases from V and 1 base from J, the junction contained 11 bases not matched to a gene. The CDR3 totals 18 residues. DNA of the CDR3: TGCGCCAGCAGCTCCGAACCCTGGGACAGGGGAAGCAATCAGCCCCAGCATTTT. It is translated as CASSSEPWDRGSNQPQHF.

This clone has just one count. V usage is TRBV2 and J usage is TRBJ1-5, with TRBD1 matching over 7 bases. J gave up 5 bases and V 4 bases, and 8 bases lay outside the gene matches. From germline, CDR1 is SNHLY and CDR2 FYNNEI. This CDR3 spans 15 amino acids. The CDR3 spells CASSGQGGRDQPQHF. In nucleotides, the CDR3 is TGTGCCAGCAGTGGTCAGGGGGGTCGCGATCAGCCCCAGCATTTT.

The V call is TRBV18, the J call TRBJ1-2; possibly TRBD1 for D (6 bases). Germline assignment: CDR1 KGHSH and CDR2 LQKENI. The CDR3 is 15 residues long. Trimming removed 0 bases from V and 2 bases from J, with 10 bases in between. CDR3: CASSPPSQGNYGYTF. The CDR3 DNA is TGTGCCAGCTCACCACCGTCACAGGGCAACTATGGCTACACCTTC. Supplemented by reference TRBV18 and TRBJ1-2, the full variable domain reads NAGVMQNPRHLVRRRGQEARLRCSPMKGHSHVYWYRQLPEEGLKFMVYLQKENIIDESGMPKERFSAEFPKEGPSILRIQQVVRGDSAAYFCASSPPSQGNYGYTFGSGTRLTVV.

The chain has TRBV10-1 and TRBJ2-2; 10 nucleotides align to TRBD2. Germline CDR1 and CDR2: WNHNN and SYGVQD (reference sequence). V lost 5 bases and J lost 7; bases outside the gene matches: 10. This CDR3 spans 16 amino acids. The CDR3 here is CASSSPSGRTIGELFF. The CDR3 DNA reads TGCGCCAGCAGTTCGCCTAGCGGGAGAACTATCGGGGAGCTGTTTTTT.

This chain joins TRBV28 and TRBJ2-3, with a possible D match to TRBD1 (5 bases). The CDR3 loop spans 14 amino acids. From germline, CDR1 is MDHEN and CDR2 SYDVKM. Trimming cost V 3 bases and J 2 bases, with 9 bases left between them. The CDR3 sequence: CASSLGLVTDTQYF. DNA of the CDR3: TGTGCCAGCAGTTTGGGGCTAGTCACAGATACGCAGTATTTT.

Written as DNA, the CDR3 is TGCGCCAGCAGTGAAGAGGTTTTCGGGCAGTTCTTC. Residues: CASSEEVFGQFF. This sequence joins TRBV10-1 and TRBJ2-1; D is uncertain. V was shortened by 3 bases and J by 12 bases, with 12 bases between the two germline ends. CDR1 and CDR2 from the germline V gene are WNHNN and SYGVQD (reference sequence). The CDR3 contains 12 residues.

This sequence joins TRBV7-6 and TRBJ2-1, with a possible D match to TRBD1 (6 bases). Deletions cut 5 bases from V and 3 bases from J, with 8 bases between. This CDR3 has 13 amino acids. CDR1 is SGHVS and CDR2 is FNYEAQ in the germline V gene. CDR3 nucleotide sequence: TGTGCCAGCAGCCAGGACAGCTACAATGAGCAGTTCTTC. The encoded protein is CASSQDSYNEQFF. Complete variable domain (other parts from reference TRBV7-6 and TRBJ2-1): GAGVSQSPRYKVTKRGQDVALRCDPISGHVSLYWYRQALGQGPEFLTYFNYEAQQDKSGLPNDRFSAERPEGSISTLTIQRTEQRDSAMYRCASSQDSYNEQFFGPGTRLTVL.

The rearrangement joins TRBV4-2 to TRBJ2-1; 10 nucleotides match TRBD2. J gave up 2 bases and V 2 bases, and 0 bases lay outside the gene matches. CDR1 LGHNA and CDR2 YNFKEQ come from the germline V gene. This CDR3 spans 15 amino acids. The CDR3 DNA is TGTGCCAGCAGCCAACTAGCGGGGGCCTACAATGAGCAGTTCTTC. It yields the protein CASSQLAGAYNEQFF.

This clone was found once. The chain uses TRBV5-6 and TRBJ2-1; D gene unclear. Trimming removed 4 bases at V and 6 bases at J, with 11 bases between. The CDR3 runs to 13 residues. The V gene's germline CDR1 is SGHDT and CDR2 YYEEEE. The CDR3 DNA sequence: TGTGCCAGCAGCCAGGACGGACCCAATGAGCAGTTCTTC. Protein sequence: CASSQDGPNEQFF.

The chain combines TRBV19 with TRBJ1-2; possibly TRBD1 for D (5 bases). The CDR3 length is 13 residues. Trimming removed 3 bases at V and 8 bases at J, with 13 bases between. The germline CDR1 and CDR2 sequences are LNHDA and SQIVND (reference sequence). The chain's CDR3 is CASSIPGQVGYTF. DNA of the CDR3: TGTGCCAGTAGTATCCCAGGGCAGGTGGGCTACACCTTC.

The rearrangement links TRBV7-2 to TRBJ1-3, with TRBD1 as a possible D gene (6 bases). Germline-derived CDR1 and CDR2 are SGHTA and FQGNSA. Trimming took off 4 bases at V and 4 bases at J, with 14 bases between the two ends. The CDR3 consists of 15 residues. CDR3 sequence reads: CASSSTGQRGNTIYF. In DNA form, the CDR3 reads TGTGCCAGCAGCTCGACAGGCCAACGGGGAAACACCATATATTTT. Filled out from reference TRBV7-2 and TRBJ1-3, the complete variable domain reads GAGVSQSPSNKVTEKGKDVELRCDPISGHTALYWYRQSLGQGLEFLIYFQGNSAPDKSGLPSDRFSAERTGGSVSTLTIQRTQQEDSAVYLCASSSTGQRGNTIYFGEGSWLTVV.

The gene calls are TRBV7-2 and TRBJ2-4, with a weak D call TRBD2 (6 bases). The CDR3 consists of 15 residues. Per the germline V gene, CDR1 is SGHTA and CDR2 is FQGNSA. V was shortened by 7 bases and J by 6 bases, with 19 bases between the two germline ends. The CDR3 DNA follows: TGTGCCAGCACCACTAAGGTGGGGGGTGGAAACATTCAGTACTTC. This sequence encodes CASTTKVGGGNIQYF. Based on the CDR3 plus reference TRBV7-2 and TRBJ2-4, the full variable domain is GAGVSQSPSNKVTEKGKDVELRCDPISGHTALYWYRQSLGQGLEFLIYFQGNSAPDKSGLPSDRFSAERTGGSVSTLTIQRTQQEDSAVYLCASTTKVGGGNIQYFGAGTRLSVL.

This chain links TRBV18 with TRBJ2-6; no definite D call. Trimming cost V 0 bases and J 3 bases, with 6 bases left between them. Per germline, CDR1 KGHSH and CDR2 LQKENI. This CDR3 is 15 amino acids long. The CDR3 spells CASSPPSGGANVLTF. Here the CDR3 DNA reads TGTGCCAGCTCACCACCGTCAGGTGGGGCCAACGTCCTGACTTTC.

This sequence joins TRBV7-8 and TRBJ2-2; D might be TRBD2 (6 bases). V lost 2 bases, J lost 1 base, and 11 bases lay in between. CDR1 is SGHVS, CDR2 FQNEAQ, per germline. The CDR3 spans 16 residues. CDR3 protein: CASSLSGGMNTGELFF. The CDR3 DNA sequence: TGTGCCAGCAGCTTATCCGGCGGGATGAACACCGGGGAGCTGTTTTTT.